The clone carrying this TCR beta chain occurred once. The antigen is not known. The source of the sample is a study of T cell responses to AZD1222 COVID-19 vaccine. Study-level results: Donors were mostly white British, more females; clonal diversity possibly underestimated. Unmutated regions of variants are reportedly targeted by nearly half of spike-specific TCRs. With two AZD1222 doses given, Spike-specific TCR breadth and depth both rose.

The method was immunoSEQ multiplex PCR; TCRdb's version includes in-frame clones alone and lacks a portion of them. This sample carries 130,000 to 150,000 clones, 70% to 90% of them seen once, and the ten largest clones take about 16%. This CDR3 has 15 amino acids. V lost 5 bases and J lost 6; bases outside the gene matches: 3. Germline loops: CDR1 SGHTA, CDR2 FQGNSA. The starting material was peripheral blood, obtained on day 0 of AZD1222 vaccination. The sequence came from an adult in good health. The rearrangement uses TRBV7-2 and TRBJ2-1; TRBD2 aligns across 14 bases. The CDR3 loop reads CASSPGLAGGNEQFF. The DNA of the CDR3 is TGTGCCAGCAGCCCCGGACTAGCGGGGGGCAATGAGCAGTTCTTC. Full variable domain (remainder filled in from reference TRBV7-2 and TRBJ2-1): GAGVSQSPSNKVTEKGKDVELRCDPISGHTALYWYRQSLGQGLEFLIYFQGNSAPDKSGLPSDRFSAERTGGSVSTLTIQRTQQEDSAVYLCASSPGLAGGNEQFFGPGTRLTVL.